This T cell receptor beta chain is from a study of CD8+CD57+ T cells in acquired aplastic anemia. Study as a whole: The average for DNA from sorted CD4+ and CD8+ cells was 3 to 3.5 ug.

Genomic DNA acted as the template from which TCR beta VDJ combination and CDR3 sequence profiling were carried out. TCRdb itself ran the reads through MiXCR, one entry per CDR3 protein. Of around 250,000 distinct CDR3 sequences in the sample, roughly 50% are singletons; the top ten hold roughly 8%. Whole-study results and caveats: Patients and controls were found to share 25 to 35 CD8+ CDR3 sequences. No significant difference in CD8+ Simpson's diversity was found between patients and controls.

As regards this clonotype: Antigen specificity is unknown.

With 5 bases removed from V and 9 bases from J, the gap between germline ends came to 11 bases. This CDR3 has 12 residues. The clonotype was recovered from a human donor with severe aplastic anemia or a healthy control (not recorded which). Sample: sorted CD4+, CD8+, or CD8+CD57+ T cells (not recorded which) from PBMCs. The rearrangement joins TRBV12-3 or TRBV12-4 to TRBJ2-1; D remains ambiguous. CDR3 coding DNA: TGTGCCAGCAGTCTCTTCCTGGCTGAGCAGTTCTTC. The encoded protein is CASSLFLAEQFF.